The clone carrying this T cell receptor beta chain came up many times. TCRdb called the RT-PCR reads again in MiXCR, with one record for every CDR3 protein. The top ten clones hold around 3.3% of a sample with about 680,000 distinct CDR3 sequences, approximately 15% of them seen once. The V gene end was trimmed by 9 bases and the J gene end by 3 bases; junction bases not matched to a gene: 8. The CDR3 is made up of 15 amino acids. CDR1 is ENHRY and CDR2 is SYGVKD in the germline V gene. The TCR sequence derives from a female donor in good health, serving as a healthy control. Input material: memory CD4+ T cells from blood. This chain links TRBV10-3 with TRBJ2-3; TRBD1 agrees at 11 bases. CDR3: CAITSDRGLTDTQYF. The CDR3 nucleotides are TGTGCCATAACTTCGGACAGGGGGCTAACAGATACGCAGTATTTT.